This passage covers 24 T cell receptor beta chains from one sample sequenced in a study of cytomegalovirus exposure and HLA in healthy donors. The PCR had 60 Vbeta and 13 Jbeta primers. The method was immunoSEQ multiplex PCR; TCRdb's version includes in-frame clones alone and lacks a portion of them. The sample lists roughly 56,000 clones, over 70% occurring once. Sequenced material: PBMCs. The receptors come from a man in his fifties in good health and CMV-seropositive.

This chain joins TRBV2 and TRBJ1-1; maybe TRBD1 (6 bases). The CDR3 consists of 15 residues. V was shortened by 5 bases and J by 5 bases, with 18 bases between the two germline ends. Germline loops: CDR1 SNHLY, CDR2 FYNNEI. CDR3 nucleotide sequence: TGTGCCAGCAGTAATTTAGGGGGAGAGAGGACTGAAGCTTTCTTT. Residues: CASSNLGGERTEAFF.

J is TRBJ2-1 and V is TRBV5-1; tentative D call: TRBD2 (5 bases). This CDR3 region has 14 residues. Trimming took off 2 bases at V and 2 bases at J, with 8 bases between the two ends. Germline loops: CDR1 SGHRS, CDR2 YFSETQ. This CDR3 is CASSFGEPYNEQFF. For the CDR3, the DNA is TGCGCCAGCAGCTTCGGGGAGCCCTACAATGAGCAGTTCTTC.

The gene calls are TRBV7-6 and TRBJ1-2; 7 bases line up with TRBD1. Germline V CDR1 and CDR2: SGHVS, FNYEAQ. The CDR3 sequence is 14 residues long. J gave up 4 bases and V 5 bases, and 7 bases lay outside the gene matches. CDR3 amino acids: CASSTGTAFYGYTF. CDR3 DNA sequence: TGTGCCAGCAGCACCGGGACAGCCTTCTATGGCTACACCTTC.

The chain combines TRBV7-3 with TRBJ2-1; the D gene is possibly TRBD2 (6 bases). The ends were cut back, 5 bases at V and 0 bases at J, with 11 bases in the middle. Per germline, CDR1 SGHTA and CDR2 FQGTGA. The CDR3 is 15 amino acids. CDR3 sequence (DNA): TGTGCCAGCAGCCCGGGGAGGAGCTCCTACAATGAGCAGTTCTTC. This sequence encodes CASSPGRSSYNEQFF.

Turning to this clone: One junction end does not reproduce the germline sequence, and a read error may be involved. The rearrangement joins TRBV6-1 to TRBJ2-1, with 7 bases that match TRBD2. The CDR3 runs 15 residues. Germline CDR1 and CDR2: MNHNS and SASEGT. The CDR3 sequence: CASSAGERGVNGQFF. CDR3 in DNA: TGTGCCAGCAGTGCCGGGGAGCGGGGCGTCAATGGGCAGTTCTTC.

The V and J genes are TRBV19 and TRBJ1-2; TRBD1 agrees at 10 bases. With V trimmed by 7 bases and J by 4 bases, 12 bases remained unmatched. This CDR3 comprises 16 residues. Germline lookup yields CDR1 LNHDA and CDR2 SQIVND (reference sequence). The chain's CDR3 is CASNPRDRGLSYGYTF. In nucleotides, the CDR3 is TGTGCCAGTAACCCGCGAGACAGGGGGCTTAGCTATGGCTACACCTTC. Drawing the rest from reference TRBV19 and TRBJ1-2, the complete variable domain is DGGITQSPKYLFRKEGQNVTLSCEQNLNHDAMYWYRQDPGQGLRLIYYSQIVNDFQKGDIAEGYSVSREKKESFPLTVTSAQKNPTAFYLCASNPRDRGLSYGYTFGSGTRLTVV.

This clone was seen just once. The chain combines TRBV4-2 with TRBJ2-7; 8 bases align to TRBD2. The germline CDR1 and CDR2 sequences are LGHNA and YNFKEQ. CDR3 length: 18 amino acids. V shed 1 base, J shed 2 bases, and the junction held 13 bases outside the gene matches. The CDR3 sequence: CASSQGTSSTPGAYEQYF. The CDR3 DNA sequence: TGTGCCAGCAGCCAAGGGACTAGCTCCACCCCCGGGGCCTACGAGCAGTACTTC.

The chain has TRBV6-1 and TRBJ2-2; 8 bases match TRBD2. Germline V lookup: CDR1 MNHNS, CDR2 SASEGT. V trimming: 0 bases; J trimming: 2 bases; junction bases outside the gene matches: 5. CDR3 length equals 17 residues. The CDR3 reads CASSEAKVAGNTGELFF. The CDR3 nucleotides are TGTGCCAGCAGTGAAGCGAAAGTAGCGGGAAACACCGGGGAGCTGTTTTTT.

The chain employs TRBV5-5 and TRBJ2-7; 9 bases are shared with TRBD1. The CDR3 has 14 amino acids. Per germline, CDR1 SGHKS and CDR2 YYEKEE (reference sequence). Trimming removed 5 bases from V and 6 bases from J; junction bases left unmatched: 9. CDR3 residues: CASSPGTGSGEQYF. CDR3 bases: TGTGCCAGCAGTCCCGGGACAGGGAGTGGCGAGCAGTACTTC.

The genes are TRBV28 and TRBJ2-7; 8 bases match TRBD2. CDR1 is MDHEN, CDR2 SYDVKM, per germline. CDR3 length: 14 amino acids. The junction had 9 bases not matched to a gene; V was cut back by 6 bases and J by 5 bases. The CDR3 sequence is CASRRSGGGNEQYF. The CDR3, as DNA: TGTGCCAGCAGGCGCTCGGGAGGGGGTAACGAGCAGTACTTC.

J is TRBJ1-5 and V is TRBV4-1, with 8 nucleotides matching TRBD1. The germline V gene has CDR1 MGHRA and CDR2 YSYEKL. J was trimmed by 9 bases and V by 0 bases; bases with no gene match: 10. This CDR3 is 16 amino acids long. CDR3 bases: TGCGCCAGCAGCCAAGAAACCGGACAGGGTGTTAGGCCCCAGCATTTT. This sequence encodes CASSQETGQGVRPQHF.

This clone was seen just once. This chain links TRBV9 with TRBJ1-4; unclear D gene. The CDR3 length is 15 residues. Trimming took 0 bases from V and 4 from J, leaving 10 bases between them. CDR1 and CDR2 from the germline V gene are SGDLS and YYNGEE. The CDR3: CASSVGGGFNEKLFF. DNA for the CDR3: TGTGCCAGCAGCGTAGGGGGAGGATTTAATGAAAAACTGTTTTTT.

The chain uses TRBV7-8 and TRBJ2-5; 8 bases match TRBD2. This CDR3 has 17 amino acids. Germline CDR1 and CDR2: SGHVS and FQNEAQ. J lost 1 base, V lost 0 bases, and 7 bases had no gene match. CDR3 residues: CASSLARLAGGQETQYF. DNA for the CDR3: TGTGCCAGCAGCTTAGCGCGGCTAGCGGGCGGCCAAGAGACCCAGTACTTC.

This clone was seen a handful of times. This chain joins TRBV29-1 and TRBJ1-1, with D uncertain. The end of the DNA fits TRBJ2-2 better, so the J call may be wrong. The CDR3 runs 13 residues. Germline CDR1 and CDR2: SQVTM and ANQGSEA. For the CDR3, the DNA is TGCAGCGTTGGTCCACCCATAGGCGGGGAGCTGTTTTTT. Residues: CSVGPPIGGELFF.

The chain has TRBV6-8 and TRBJ2-3, with TRBD2 matching 8 bases. Germline V gives CDR1 MNHGY, CDR2 SAAAGT. The V segment lost 5 bases and the J segment 0 bases; nucleotides outside the gene matches: 10. The CDR3 is 17 amino acids. The CDR3 nucleotides read TGTGCCAGCAGTGGCGGACTAGCAGGTCGGAGCACAGATACGCAGTATTTT. The encoded protein is CASSGGLAGRSTDTQYF.

J is TRBJ2-3 and V is TRBV7-2; D not certain. The CDR3 extends over 15 amino acids. V lost 4 bases and J 4 bases, leaving 15 bases between the germline ends. Per germline, CDR1 SGHTA and CDR2 FQGNSA. The CDR3 here is CASSSPHRQADTQYF. As DNA, the CDR3 is TGTGCCAGCAGCTCTCCTCATAGGCAGGCAGATACGCAGTATTTT.

This clone was recorded only once. The chain uses TRBV27 and TRBJ1-4, with D possibly being TRBD1 (6 bases). Germline V CDR1 and CDR2: MNHEY, SMNVEV (reference sequence). Trimming left V 0 bases short and J 3 bases short, with 14 bases between. This CDR3 spans 17 amino acids. The chain's CDR3 is CASSLSGGPRANEKLFF. As DNA, the CDR3 is TGTGCCAGCAGTTTATCTGGGGGCCCGCGGGCTAATGAAAAACTGTTTTTT.

The gene calls are TRBV28 and TRBJ2-3; 8 bases map to TRBD2. Germline V CDR1 and CDR2: MDHEN, SYDVKM. Trimming cost V 5 bases and J 5 bases; bases outside gene matches: 15. CDR3 length: 17 residues. In DNA form, the CDR3 reads TGTGCCAGCAGTATACCCGGACAGCCACTAGCGGTAGATACGCAGTATTTT. Protein product: CASSIPGQPLAVDTQYF.

This clone has more than one count but fewer than ten. The V call is TRBV5-1, the J call TRBJ2-7; maybe TRBD2 (7 bases). The CDR3 has 14 residues. V was clipped by 9 bases and J by 0 bases, with 16 bases between them. Germline CDR1 reads SGHRS; CDR2 reads YFSETQ. The CDR3 is CATKGGTASYEQYF. The CDR3 coding sequence is TGCGCCACCAAGGGGGGGACTGCCTCCTACGAGCAGTACTTC.

Regarding this clone: Since a much larger clone is just one base distant, this may be a read error. The J gene is TRBJ2-5, the V gene TRBV7-9; TRBD2 matches at 10 bases. V lost 5 bases to trimming and J lost 2 bases; unmatched junction nucleotides: 11. The germline gives CDR1 SEHNR, CDR2 FQNEAQ (reference sequence). The CDR3 covers 17 residues. The CDR3 DNA reads as TGTGCCAGCAGCCCAAAGAGGCCAGCGGGGGGGCAAGAGACCCAGTACTTC. This sequence encodes CASSPKRPAGGQETQYF. Filled out from reference TRBV7-9 and TRBJ2-5, the complete variable domain reads DTGVSQNPRHKITKRGQNVTFRCDPISEHNRLYWYRQTLGQGPEFLTYFQNEAQLEKSRLLSDRFSAERPKGSFSTLEIQRTEQGDSAMYLCASSPKRPAGGQETQYFGPGTRLLVL.

This chain joins TRBV28 and TRBJ1-5, with a possible D match to TRBD1 (5 bases). The length of the CDR3 is 18 residues. Between the trimmed V and J ends, which lost 1 base and 6 bases, there was a span of 22 bases. The V gene's germline CDR1 is MDHEN and CDR2 SYDVKM. The CDR3 loop is CASSLSPVQAVSGQPQHF. CDR3 coding DNA: TGTGCCAGCAGTTTATCCCCGGTACAGGCGGTATCGGGTCAGCCCCAGCATTTT.

The sample holds a few counts of this clone. The chain recombines TRBV4-3 with TRBJ2-5; 10 positions agree with TRBD2. V was pared by 4 bases and J by 3 bases, with 5 bases of the junction left unmatched. This CDR3 is 15 amino acids long. Germline V CDR1 and CDR2: LGHNA, YSLEER. This CDR3 is CASSLLAGVEETQYF. In DNA, the CDR3 is TGCGCCAGCAGCCTTCTAGCGGGAGTCGAAGAGACCCAGTACTTC.

V gene TRBV10-3 combines with J gene TRBJ2-5, with D possibly being TRBD1 (6 bases). With 6 bases removed from V and 5 bases from J, the gap between germline ends came to 13 bases. There are 13 residues in the CDR3. Germline CDR1 is ENHRY and CDR2 is SYGVKD. The CDR3 spells CAIRIQGSETQYF. DNA for the CDR3: TGTGCCATCAGGATACAGGGTTCGGAGACCCAGTACTTC.

The rearrangement joins TRBV28 to TRBJ1-6, with TRBD1 matching 8 bases. With V trimmed by 5 bases and J by 4 bases, 10 bases remained unmatched. This CDR3 region has 17 residues. CDR1 is MDHEN, CDR2 SYDVKM, per germline. CDR3 sequence: CASSRKGTGSYNSPLHF. CDR3 DNA sequence: TGTGCCAGCAGTCGTAAGGGGACAGGTTCATATAATTCACCCCTCCACTTT.